This T cell receptor beta chain was captured by sequencing in a study of long-term antiretroviral therapy in people with HIV. Researchers ran immunoSEQ v3.0 at survey level. TCRdb keeps only in-frame clones here, not all; method: immunoSEQ multiplex PCR. The table records about 21,000 clones, more than 75% of them present only once. Looked up from germline, CDR1 is SGHNT and CDR2 is YENEEA. The ends were cut back, 1 base at V and 1 base at J, with 8 bases in the middle. The CDR3 extends over 14 amino acids. The content of samples before DNA extraction was about 1-11 million cryopreserved PBMC. The sequences come from unsorted PBMCs, collected 0.2 years before starting antiretroviral therapy. This sequence originates from a man between 18 and 35 years old with HIV. J is TRBJ2-7 and V is TRBV11-3, with unresolved D. DNA for the CDR3: TGTGCCAGCAGCTTAGGTGACACATCCTACGAGCAGTACTTC. It encodes CASSLGDTSYEQYF.